This TCR beta chain was recovered during a study of OX40 agonist ivuxolimab in advanced cancers. Background on the study: Partial responses occurred in Three dose-escalation patients, one with hepatocellular carcinoma and two with cutaneous melanoma.

Patients with a history of autoimmune disease or on systemic immunosuppression were excluded. The V gene's germline CDR1 is SGDLS and CDR2 YYNGEE. Trimming took 3 bases from V and 1 from J, leaving 9 bases between them. CDR3 size: 14 residues. Sequenced by immunoSEQ multiplex PCR; TCRdb stores in-frame clones only, minus some. The sample lists tens of thousands of clones, about 93% occurring once. Findings and limits, study-wide: In CD8+ T cells, expanded clones were on average more numerous than in CD4+.

In the case of this clone: Antigen: not known.

The source is an adult with an advanced solid tumor such as melanoma, head and neck, liver or kidney cancer. The V gene is TRBV9, the J gene TRBJ2-3; tentatively, D is TRBD1 or TRBD2 (5 bases each). Sequencing was performed on CD4+ or CD8+ T cells sorted from blood, taken in a trial of the OX40 agonist ivuxolimab. The CDR3 loop is CASSGLQGTDTQYF. For the CDR3, the DNA is TGTGCCAGCAGCGGACTACAGGGCACAGATACGCAGTATTTT.